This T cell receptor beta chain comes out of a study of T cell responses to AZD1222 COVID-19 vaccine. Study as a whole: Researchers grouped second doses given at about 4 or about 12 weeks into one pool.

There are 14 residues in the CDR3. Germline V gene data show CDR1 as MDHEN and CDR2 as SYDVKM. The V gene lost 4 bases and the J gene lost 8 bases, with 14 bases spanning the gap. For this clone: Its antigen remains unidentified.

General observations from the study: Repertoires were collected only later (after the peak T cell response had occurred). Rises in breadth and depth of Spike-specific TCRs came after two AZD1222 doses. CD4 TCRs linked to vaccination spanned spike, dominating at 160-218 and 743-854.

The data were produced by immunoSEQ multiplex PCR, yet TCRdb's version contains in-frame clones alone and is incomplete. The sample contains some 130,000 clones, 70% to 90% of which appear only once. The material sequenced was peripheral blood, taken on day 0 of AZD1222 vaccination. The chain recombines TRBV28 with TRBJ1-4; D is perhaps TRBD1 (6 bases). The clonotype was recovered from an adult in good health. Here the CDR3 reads CASSSTGLREKLFF. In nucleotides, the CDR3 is TGTGCCAGCAGTTCCACAGGGTTGAGAGAAAAACTGTTTTTT.